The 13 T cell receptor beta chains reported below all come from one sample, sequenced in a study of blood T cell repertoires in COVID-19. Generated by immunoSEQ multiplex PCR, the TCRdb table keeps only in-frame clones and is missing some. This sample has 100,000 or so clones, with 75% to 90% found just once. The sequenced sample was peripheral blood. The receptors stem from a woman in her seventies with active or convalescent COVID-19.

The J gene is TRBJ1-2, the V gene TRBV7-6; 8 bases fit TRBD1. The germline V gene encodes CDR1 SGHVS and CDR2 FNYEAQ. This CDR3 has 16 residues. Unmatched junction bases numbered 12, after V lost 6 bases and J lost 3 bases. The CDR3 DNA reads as TGTGCCAGCAGACCCTACGCAGGGGGCATGGACTATGGCTACACCTTC. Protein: CASRPYAGGMDYGYTF.

CDR3 DNA: TGTGCCAGCAGTTATTTTCAGGGGTCGAACACTGAAGCTTTCTTT. Translating gives CASSYFQGSNTEAFF. The chain recombines TRBV6-5 with TRBJ1-1, with D possibly matching TRBD1 (6 bases). This CDR3 has 15 residues. Germline V lookup: CDR1 MNHEY, CDR2 SVGAGI. V gave up 3 bases and J gave up 1 base, with 12 bases separating them.

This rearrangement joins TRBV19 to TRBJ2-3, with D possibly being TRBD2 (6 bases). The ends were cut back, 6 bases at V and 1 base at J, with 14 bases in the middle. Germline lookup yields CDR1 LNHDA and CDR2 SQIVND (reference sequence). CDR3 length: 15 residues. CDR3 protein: CASRPGGGRTDTQYF. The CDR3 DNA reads TGTGCCAGTAGACCCGGGGGAGGCCGCACAGATACGCAGTATTTT.

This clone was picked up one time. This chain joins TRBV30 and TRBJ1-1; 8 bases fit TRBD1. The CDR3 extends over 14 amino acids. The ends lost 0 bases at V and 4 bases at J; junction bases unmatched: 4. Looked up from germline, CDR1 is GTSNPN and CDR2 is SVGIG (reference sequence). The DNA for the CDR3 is TGTGCCTGGAGTGTATGGACAGGGAGCACTGAAGCTTTCTTT. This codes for CAWSVWTGSTEAFF.

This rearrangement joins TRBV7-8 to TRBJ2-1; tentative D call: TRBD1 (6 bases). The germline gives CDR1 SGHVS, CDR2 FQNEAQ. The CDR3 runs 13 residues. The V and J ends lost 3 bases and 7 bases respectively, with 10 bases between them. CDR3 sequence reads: CASSFWTENEQFF. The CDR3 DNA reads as TGTGCCAGCAGCTTTTGGACAGAGAATGAGCAGTTCTTC.

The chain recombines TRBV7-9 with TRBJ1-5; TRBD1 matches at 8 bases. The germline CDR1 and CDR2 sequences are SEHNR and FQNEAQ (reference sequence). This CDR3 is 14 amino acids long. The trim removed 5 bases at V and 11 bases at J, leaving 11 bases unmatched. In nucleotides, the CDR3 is TGTGCCAGCAGCCTTGGACAGGGAGAGGGGGCCCAGCATTTT. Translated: CASSLGQGEGAQHF.

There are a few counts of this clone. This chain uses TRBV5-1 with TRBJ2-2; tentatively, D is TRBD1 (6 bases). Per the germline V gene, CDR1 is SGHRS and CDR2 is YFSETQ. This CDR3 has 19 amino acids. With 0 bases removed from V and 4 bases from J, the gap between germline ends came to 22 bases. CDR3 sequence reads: CASSLEGRTAGHSTGELFF. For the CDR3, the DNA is TGCGCCAGCAGCTTGGAAGGGCGGACAGCAGGTCATTCCACCGGGGAGCTGTTTTTT.

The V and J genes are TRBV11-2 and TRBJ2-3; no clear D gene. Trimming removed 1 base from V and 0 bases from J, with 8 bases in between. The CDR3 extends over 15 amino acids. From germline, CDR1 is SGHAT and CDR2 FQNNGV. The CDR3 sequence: CASSLGGVSTDTQYF. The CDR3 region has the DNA TGTGCCAGCAGCTTAGGCGGAGTTAGCACAGATACGCAGTATTTT.

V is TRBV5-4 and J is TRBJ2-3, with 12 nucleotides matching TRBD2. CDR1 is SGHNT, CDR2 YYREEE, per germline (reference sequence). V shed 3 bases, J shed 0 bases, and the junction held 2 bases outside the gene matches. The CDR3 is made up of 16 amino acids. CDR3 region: CASSSGTSGSTDTQYF. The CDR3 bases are TGTGCCAGCAGCTCTGGGACTAGCGGGAGCACAGATACGCAGTATTTT.

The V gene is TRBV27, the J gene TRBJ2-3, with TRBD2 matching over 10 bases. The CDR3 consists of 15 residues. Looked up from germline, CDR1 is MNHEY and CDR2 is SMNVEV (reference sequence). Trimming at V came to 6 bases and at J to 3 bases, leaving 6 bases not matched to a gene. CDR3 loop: CASRPLAGVTDTQYF. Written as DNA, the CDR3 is TGTGCCAGCAGACCCCTAGCGGGAGTTACAGATACGCAGTATTTT.

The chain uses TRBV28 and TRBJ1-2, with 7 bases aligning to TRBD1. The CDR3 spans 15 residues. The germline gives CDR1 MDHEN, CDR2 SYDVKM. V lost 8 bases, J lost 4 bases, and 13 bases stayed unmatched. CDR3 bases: TGTGCCAGCCTTTATTTAGGGGGCGAGGGCTATGGCTACACCTTC. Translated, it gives CASLYLGGEGYGYTF.

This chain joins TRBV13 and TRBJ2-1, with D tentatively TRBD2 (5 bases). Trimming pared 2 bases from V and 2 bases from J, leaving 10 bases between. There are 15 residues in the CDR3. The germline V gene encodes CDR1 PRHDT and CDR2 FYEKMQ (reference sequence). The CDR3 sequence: CASSLFTGTYNEQFF. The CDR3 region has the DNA TGTGCCAGCAGCTTATTTACCGGGACCTACAATGAGCAGTTCTTC. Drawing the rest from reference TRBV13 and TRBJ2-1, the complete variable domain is AAGVIQSPRHLIKEKRETATLKCYPIPRHDTVYWYQQGPGQDPQFLISFYEKMQSDKGSIPDRFSAQQFSDYHSELNMSSLELGDSALYFCASSLFTGTYNEQFFGPGTRLTVL.

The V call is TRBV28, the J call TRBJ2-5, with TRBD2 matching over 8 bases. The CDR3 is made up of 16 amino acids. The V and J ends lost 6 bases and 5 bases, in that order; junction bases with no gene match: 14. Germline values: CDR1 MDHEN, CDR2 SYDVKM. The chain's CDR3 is CASSGTTRGAGETQYF. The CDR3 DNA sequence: TGTGCCAGCAGCGGAACTACGCGGGGGGCGGGGGAGACCCAGTACTTC.